The 9 T cell receptor beta chains given below trace back to one sample, sequenced in a study of radiation and T cells in renal cell carcinoma. This table comes from immunoSEQ multiplex PCR, and its TCRdb copy is limited to in-frame clones, with some not included. The repertoire includes 18,000 or so clones, around 50% of them detected once, and roughly 12% sits in the top ten. Indicated treatment: 15 Gy SBRT to primary tumor, nephrectomy 4 weeks later. The input for sequencing was tumor tissue, taken from a patient whose treatment included radiotherapy and nephrectomy. These receptor sequences come from a man aged 45-65 years with renal cell carcinoma.

This rearrangement joins TRBV6-1 to TRBJ2-3; D unclear. Germline V gene data show CDR1 as MNHNS and CDR2 as SASEGT. CDR3 size: 14 residues. V was clipped by 3 bases and J by 0 bases, with 7 bases between them. DNA for the CDR3: TGTGCCAGCAGTGACCAGACTAGCACAGATACGCAGTATTTT. Translated, it gives CASSDQTSTDTQYF.

V and J are TRBV4-3 and TRBJ2-7; 7 bases are shared with TRBD2. This CDR3 has 16 amino acids. The V gene's germline CDR1 is LGHNA and CDR2 YSLEER. V was pared by 0 bases and J by 2 bases, with 7 bases of the junction left unmatched. The CDR3 spells CASSQDLRGGTYEQYF. The CDR3 DNA reads TGCGCCAGCAGCCAAGATCTGCGCGGGGGAACCTACGAGCAGTACTTC.

This clone was seen a handful of times. The chain links TRBV7-9 to TRBJ2-7; D not certain. Per the germline V gene, CDR1 is SEHNR and CDR2 is FQNEAQ (reference sequence). The CDR3 spans 13 residues. The V end was cut by 4 bases, the J end by 1 base, with 8 bases between. CDR3 bases: TGTGCCAGCAGCTCTCCCGGGTCCTACGAGCAGTACTTC. Amino acid sequence: CASSSPGSYEQYF.

This clone occurred many times. The J gene is TRBJ1-5, the V gene TRBV2, with 9 bases that match TRBD1. Germline lookup yields CDR1 SNHLY and CDR2 FYNNEI. The CDR3 totals 15 residues. With 7 bases clipped from V and 6 bases from J, the junction kept 10 bases outside the gene matches. This CDR3 reads CASTQGQGYFQPQHF. CDR3 in DNA: TGTGCCAGCACGCAGGGACAGGGATATTTTCAGCCCCAGCATTTT.

V and J are TRBV15 and TRBJ2-2; TRBD2 agrees at 7 bases. The CDR3 covers 17 residues. Looked up from germline, CDR1 is LNHNV and CDR2 is YYDKDF (reference sequence). J lost 1 base, V lost 0 bases, and 5 bases had no gene match. DNA of the CDR3: TGTGCCACCAGCAGAGACCTCGCTAGCGGGAACACCGGGGAGCTGTTTTTT. Its protein is CATSRDLASGNTGELFF.

The gene calls are TRBV21-1 and TRBJ1-1. TRBV21-1 counts as a pseudogene. CDR3 length: 16 amino acids. The CDR3: CASSKGVPEMNTEAFF. The CDR3 DNA is TGTGCCAGCAGCAAAGGGGTCCCAGAGATGAACACTGAAGCTTTCTTT.

The chain carries TRBV2 and TRBJ1-4; 7 nucleotides align to TRBD1. V lost 5 bases to trimming and J lost 7 bases; unmatched junction nucleotides: 4. CDR3 length equals 13 residues. CDR1 and CDR2 (germline): SNHLY, FYNNEI. In DNA form, the CDR3 reads TGTGCCAGCAGTACAGGGGACGGTGAAAAACTGTTTTTT. Translating gives CASSTGDGEKLFF.

The chain has TRBV4-1 and TRBJ2-5, with TRBD2 identical over 10 bases. CDR1 is MGHRA, CDR2 YSYEKL, per germline. CDR3 size: 16 residues. V lost 1 base, J lost 4 bases, and 6 bases stayed unmatched. CDR3 in amino acids: CASSQGRLAGGETQYF. As DNA, the CDR3 is TGCGCCAGCAGCCAAGGTCGACTAGCGGGTGGAGAGACCCAGTACTTC.

This clone was observed a few times. The J gene is TRBJ2-5, the V gene TRBV4-2, with D tentatively TRBD1 (6 bases). CDR1 is LGHNA and CDR2 is YNFKEQ in the germline V gene. The CDR3 has 17 residues. Trimming pared 0 bases from V and 5 bases from J, leaving 19 bases between. CDR3 bases: TGTGCCAGCAGCCAAGAAGTCGGCCTGGGGGCTTATGAGACCCAGTACTTC. It translates to CASSQEVGLGAYETQYF.